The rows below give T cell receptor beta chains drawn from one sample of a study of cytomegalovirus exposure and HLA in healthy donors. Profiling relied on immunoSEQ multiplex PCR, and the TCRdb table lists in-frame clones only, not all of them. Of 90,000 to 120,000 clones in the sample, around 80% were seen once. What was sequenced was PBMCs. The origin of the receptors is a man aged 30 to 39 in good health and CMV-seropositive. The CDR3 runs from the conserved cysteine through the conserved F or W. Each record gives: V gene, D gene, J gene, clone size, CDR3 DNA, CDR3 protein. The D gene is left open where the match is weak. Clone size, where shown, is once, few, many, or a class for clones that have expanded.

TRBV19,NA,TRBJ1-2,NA,TGTGCCAGTAGTCCTCAGGGGCTCTATGACTACACCTTC,CASSPQGLYDYTF
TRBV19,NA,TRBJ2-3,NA,TGTGCCAGTAGTATTATGCGTGGTCAGGGCACAGATACGCAGTATTTT,CASSIMRGQGTDTQYF
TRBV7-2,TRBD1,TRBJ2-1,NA,TGTGCCAGCAGCTCACAGGACAGGGTCAATGAGCAGTTCTTC,CASSSQDRVNEQFF
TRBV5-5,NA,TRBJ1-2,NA,TGTGCCAGCAGCTTTTATCCCTATGGCTACACCTTC,CASSFYPYGYTF
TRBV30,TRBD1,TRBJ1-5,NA,TGTGCCTGGAGTCGAACTCCCCAGGGGGGTAGCAATCAGCCCCAGCATTTT,CAWSRTPQGGSNQPQHF
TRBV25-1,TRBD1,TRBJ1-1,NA,TGTGCCAGCAGTGATCCCCTCAGGGGGCAACGAGCTTTCTTT,CASSDPLRGQRAFF
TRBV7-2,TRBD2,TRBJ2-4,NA,TGTGCCAGCAATACCGGGACTAGCGGGGTAAACATTCAGTACTTC,CASNTGTSGVNIQYF
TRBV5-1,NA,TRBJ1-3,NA,TGCGCCAGCAGCTTGGGGACTCCAAACACCGGAAACACCATATATTTT,CASSLGTPNTGNTIYF
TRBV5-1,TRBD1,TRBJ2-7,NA,TGCGCCAGCAGCGAAGGGACAGGTATATACGAGCAGTACTTC,CASSEGTGIYEQYF
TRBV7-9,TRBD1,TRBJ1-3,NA,TGTGCCAGCATCATCCGACAGGGCTGGGAAAACACCATATATTTT,CASIIRQGWENTIYF
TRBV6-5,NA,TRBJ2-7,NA,TGTGCCAGCAGTTACAATGTTGGGGCTTCCTACGAGCAGTACTTC,CASSYNVGASYEQYF
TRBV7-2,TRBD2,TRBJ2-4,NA,TGTGCCAGCAGCAAAGGGGGCGGGGGGGCGACCAAAAACATTCAGTACTTC,CASSKGGGGATKNIQYF
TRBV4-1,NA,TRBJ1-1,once,TGCGCCAGCAGCCTCTCCAGGGGCCAACTCACTGAAGCTTTCTTT,CASSLSRGQLTEAFF
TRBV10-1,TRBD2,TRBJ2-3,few,TGCGCCAGCAGTTTGGGGGGACTAGCGGGAGATACGCAGTATTTT,CASSLGGLAGDTQYF
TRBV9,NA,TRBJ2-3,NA,TGTGCTACTAATGAGGGCTTTGGTACAGATACGCAGTATTTT,CATNEGFGTDTQYF
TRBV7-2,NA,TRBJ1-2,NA,TGTGCCAGCAGCTTTTACAGGGCGGGAGTTGATGGCTACACCTTC,CASSFYRAGVDGYTF